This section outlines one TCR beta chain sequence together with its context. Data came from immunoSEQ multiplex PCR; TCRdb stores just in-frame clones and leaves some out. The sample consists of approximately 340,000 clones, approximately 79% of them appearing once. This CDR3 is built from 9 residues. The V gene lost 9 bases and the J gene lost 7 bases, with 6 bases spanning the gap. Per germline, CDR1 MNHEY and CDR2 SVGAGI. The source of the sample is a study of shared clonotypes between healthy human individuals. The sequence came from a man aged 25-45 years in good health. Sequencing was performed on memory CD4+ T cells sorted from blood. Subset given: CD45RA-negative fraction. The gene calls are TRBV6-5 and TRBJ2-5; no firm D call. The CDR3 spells CARVGTQYF. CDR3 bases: TGTGCCAGAGTCGGGACCCAGTACTTC.